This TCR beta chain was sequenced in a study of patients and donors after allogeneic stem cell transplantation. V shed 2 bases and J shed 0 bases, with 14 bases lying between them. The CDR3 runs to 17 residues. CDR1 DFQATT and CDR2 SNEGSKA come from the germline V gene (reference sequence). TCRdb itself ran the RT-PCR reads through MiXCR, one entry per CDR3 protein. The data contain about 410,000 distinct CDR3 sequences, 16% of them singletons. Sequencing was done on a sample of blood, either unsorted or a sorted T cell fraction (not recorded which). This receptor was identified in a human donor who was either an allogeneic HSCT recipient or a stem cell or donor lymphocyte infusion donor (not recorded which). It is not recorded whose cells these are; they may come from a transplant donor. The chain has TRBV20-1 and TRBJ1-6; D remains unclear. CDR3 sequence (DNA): TGCAGTGCTAGAAGGCGGCGGACGAGCTCCTATAATTCACCCCTCCACTTT. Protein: CSARRRRTSSYNSPLHF.